This T cell receptor (beta chain) was sequenced during a study of T cells in Graves' hyperthyroidism and ophthalmopathy. Regarding this clonotype: What it binds is unknown.

RNA transcripts yielded amplified TCR beta CDR3 regions. HTBI primers were the set used in a first-round RT-PCR of the TCR CDR3. Each CDR3 protein is one row after TCRdb ran MiXCR on the multiplex PCR reads. The sample gives approximately 590,000 distinct CDR3 sequences, about 45% of which show up once; just under 8.5% is in the top ten. Findings and caveats of the study: From stable hyperthyroidism, ophthalmopathy was set apart by a 13 V-J model. The model identified upcoming ophthalmopathy a median approximately six months ahead of onset. Most expanded thyroid clonotypes above 0.001 also appeared in blood.

Each patient was aged 18 to 65 and had newly diagnosed hyperthyroidism of under 2 months' duration. The V gene lost 9 bases and the J gene lost 4 bases, with 9 bases spanning the gap. The CDR3 sequence is 12 residues long. Germline V lookup: CDR1 SNHLY, CDR2 FYNNEI. The TCR originated in a woman aged 18 to 35 with Graves' hyperthyroidism. The chain combines TRBV2 with TRBJ2-2; D gene unclear. Sequenced: peripheral blood or thyroid tissue (not recorded which). Written as DNA, the CDR3 is TGTGCCAGTGAGTCGGCCACCGGGGAGCTGTTTTTT. Protein sequence: CASESATGELFF. The variable domain in full, with the rest retrieved from reference TRBV2 and TRBJ2-2, is EPEVTQTPSHQVTQMGQEVILRCVPISNHLYFYWYRQILGQKVEFLVSFYNNEISEKSEIFDDQFSVERPDGSNFTLKIRSTKLEDSAMYFCASESATGELFFGEGSRLTVL.